This T cell receptor beta chain originates from a study of control samples from healthy donors and cancer patients. Using immunoSEQ multiplex PCR, the repertoire was profiled, and TCRdb retains in-frame clones only, with some absent. The table shows just under 60,000 clones, with around 90% occurring only once. CDR3 length: 15 residues. Germline V CDR1 and CDR2: SGHRS, YFSETQ. V was trimmed by 4 bases and J by 5 bases, leaving 17 bases between them. What was sequenced was PBMCs. The rearrangement uses TRBV5-1 and TRBJ2-3, with TRBD2 as a possible D gene (6 bases). The receptor comes from a man aged 35 to 55 with colorectal cancer. The CDR3 loop is CASSVRLVSQDTQYF. CDR3 in DNA: TGCGCCAGCAGCGTCCGACTAGTTTCGCAAGATACGCAGTATTTT.